These 24 T cell receptor beta chains were all obtained from the same sample, sequenced in a study of blood T cell repertoires in COVID-19. Clones were read by immunoSEQ multiplex PCR, and TCRdb kept only the in-frame ones, dropping some. The sample has approximately 190,000 clones, roughly four fifths seen once; the top ten hold over 13%. Source material: peripheral blood. The receptors stem from a man aged 25-40 years with active or convalescent COVID-19.

The rearrangement links TRBV2 to TRBJ1-3, with D tentatively TRBD1 (6 bases). V was cut by 9 bases and J by 4 bases, with 10 bases left in between. This CDR3 has 12 residues. Germline-derived CDR1 and CDR2 are SNHLY and FYNNEI. CDR3 nucleotides: TGTGCCAGGGGGACAAAAGGAAACACCATATATTTT. Amino acids: CARGTKGNTIYF.

This clone showed up just once. The V gene is TRBV5-1, the J gene TRBJ1-3; D ambiguous. Deletions cut 0 bases from V and 4 bases from J, with 11 bases between. This CDR3 is built from 15 residues. Germline lookup yields CDR1 SGHRS and CDR2 YFSETQ. In DNA form, the CDR3 reads TGCGCCAGCAGCTTGGATTCAGTGGCCGGAAACACCATATATTTT. Amino acids: CASSLDSVAGNTIYF. The entire variable domain, with the rest obtained from reference TRBV5-1 and TRBJ1-3, is as follows: KAGVTQTPRYLIKTRGQQVTLSCSPISGHRSVSWYQQTPGQGLQFLFEYFSETQRNKGNFPGRFSGRQFSNSRSEMNVSTLELGDSALYLCASSLDSVAGNTIYFGEGSWLTVV.

This clone was detected only once. This chain joins TRBV6-5 and TRBJ1-2; TRBD1 matches at 7 bases. The CDR3 has 16 amino acids. Germline trimming cut 2 bases from V and 0 bases from J; bases unmatched to any gene: 6. The V gene's germline CDR1 is MNHEY and CDR2 SVGAGI. The CDR3 DNA is TGTGCCAGCAGTTACGACAGGGCTCCCACTAACTATGGCTACACCTTC. It is translated as CASSYDRAPTNYGYTF.

This clone has a handful of counts. The genes are TRBV18 and TRBJ2-3; 10 bases line up with TRBD2. After removal of 3 bases from V and 4 bases from J, the junction contained 4 bases not matched to a gene. In germline, CDR1 is KGHSH, CDR2 LQKENI. The CDR3 has 15 amino acids. CDR3 sequence reads: CASSPNSGRSDTQYF. In DNA form, the CDR3 reads TGTGCCAGCTCACCGAATAGCGGGAGGTCAGATACGCAGTATTTT.

This clone was seen once. The V call is TRBV11-3, the J call TRBJ2-5; maybe TRBD1 (6 bases). The CDR3 runs to 14 residues. The germline CDR1 and CDR2 sequences are SGHNT and YENEEA. V gave up 1 base and J gave up 5 bases, with 11 bases separating them. CDR3 DNA: TGTGCCAGCAGCTTAGGGGGGCTCGGGGAGACCCAGTACTTC. Translating gives CASSLGGLGETQYF.

The chain has TRBV11-3 and TRBJ1-1, with 8 positions matching TRBD1. This CDR3 is 15 amino acids long. With V trimmed by 5 bases and J by 2 bases, 7 bases remained unmatched. Germline CDR1 SGHNT, CDR2 YENEEA. The CDR3 region has the DNA TGTGCCAGCAGCCTACGACAGGGGTCCAACACTGAAGCTTTCTTT. Residues: CASSLRQGSNTEAFF. Complete variable domain (other parts from reference TRBV11-3 and TRBJ1-1): EAGVVQSPRYKIIEKKQPVAFWCNPISGHNTLYWYLQNLGQGPELLIRYENEEAVDDSQLPKDRFSAERLKGVDSTLKIQPAELGDSAVYLCASSLRQGSNTEAFFGQGTRLTVV.

The rearrangement joins TRBV7-3 to TRBJ1-3; unclear D gene. The ends were cut back, 2 bases at V and 0 bases at J, with 8 bases in the middle. The CDR3 runs to 15 residues. Germline CDR1 reads SGHTA; CDR2 reads FQGTGA. This CDR3 reads CASSLHVSSGNTIYF. The CDR3 coding sequence is TGTGCCAGCAGCTTACACGTGAGCTCTGGAAACACCATATATTTT.

This chain connects TRBV6-5 to TRBJ1-2; 7 bases fit TRBD1. Germline V gene lookup returns CDR1 MNHEY and CDR2 SVGAGI. The trim removed 0 bases at V and 7 bases at J, leaving 8 bases unmatched. This CDR3 is built from 15 residues. CDR3 residues: CASSYSIKGALGYTF. In nucleotides, the CDR3 is TGTGCCAGCAGTTACTCGATAAAGGGGGCGCTTGGCTACACCTTC.

This sequence joins TRBV4-1 and TRBJ2-3, with TRBD2 identical over 7 bases. CDR1 and CDR2 from the germline V gene are MGHRA and YSYEKL. V lost 4 bases, J lost 4 bases, and 29 bases stayed unmatched. CDR3 length: 22 amino acids. The CDR3 bases are TGCGCCAGCAGCCGGGAGGGTGGGGACCGGGCGACCAGCGCGGGATTTTCAGATACGCAGTATTTT. Its translation: CASSREGGDRATSAGFSDTQYF.

The chain combines TRBV28 with TRBJ1-4; TRBD1 aligns across 7 bases. V dropped 6 bases and J dropped 8; count of bases not matched to a gene: 9. The CDR3 has 14 amino acids. Germline V gene lookup returns CDR1 MDHEN and CDR2 SYDVKM. The CDR3 here is CASSSQGGNEKLFF. Written as DNA, the CDR3 is TGTGCCAGCAGCAGTCAGGGGGGCAACGAAAAACTGTTTTTT.

The CDR3 protein is CATSAPGQGSEQYF. The CDR3 DNA reads as TGTGCCACCAGTGCCCCGGGACAGGGAAGCGAGCAGTACTTC. The rearrangement uses TRBV24-1 and TRBJ2-7; 9 bases align to TRBD1. Trimming removed 5 bases from V and 6 bases from J; junction bases left unmatched: 7. Germline CDR1 is KGHDR and CDR2 is SFDVKD. This CDR3 comprises 14 residues.

The chain is built from TRBV2 and TRBJ2-7; D unclear. The CDR3 is made up of 11 amino acids. Germline V gives CDR1 SNHLY, CDR2 FYNNEI. Trimming cost V 8 bases and J 4 bases, with 9 bases left between them. CDR3 nucleotide sequence: TGTGCCAGCCGCCGTAGATACGAGCAGTACGTC. Encoded protein: CASRRRYEQYV.

The chain combines TRBV10-3 with TRBJ2-1; 7 bases map to TRBD2. This CDR3 is 16 amino acids long. Germline trimming cut 6 bases from V and 0 bases from J; bases unmatched to any gene: 8. Germline CDR1 reads ENHRY; CDR2 reads SYGVKD. CDR3 sequence: CAIRGPRESSYNEQFF. For the CDR3, the DNA is TGTGCCATCAGGGGCCCGCGGGAGAGCTCCTACAATGAGCAGTTCTTC.

The chain has TRBV24-1 and TRBJ2-1; TRBD1 is a possible D gene (5 bases). V lost 0 bases to trimming and J lost 6 bases, with 11 bases between them. Germline CDR1 KGHDR, CDR2 SFDVKD. The CDR3 is made up of 15 amino acids. The CDR3 protein is CATSDLRGLPNEQFF. The CDR3 bases are TGTGCCACCAGTGATTTGAGGGGTCTGCCCAATGAGCAGTTCTTC.

This chain uses TRBV7-6 with TRBJ2-7; 9 bases fit TRBD2. With 5 bases clipped from V and 6 bases from J, the junction kept 14 bases outside the gene matches. Germline values: CDR1 SGHVS, CDR2 FNYEAQ. This CDR3 is built from 16 residues. The CDR3 DNA reads TGTGCCAGCAGCCGGAGCCAGCGGGAGGTAGAACCCGAGCAGTACTTC. Amino acids: CASSRSQREVEPEQYF.

The chain is built from TRBV5-1 and TRBJ1-4; 11 bases are a match to TRBD1. V lost 2 bases and J lost 6; bases outside the gene matches: 3. This CDR3 is 15 amino acids long. Germline V gene lookup returns CDR1 SGHRS and CDR2 YFSETQ. The CDR3 region is CASSFGQGAYEKLFF. The CDR3 nucleotides read TGCGCCAGCAGCTTTGGACAGGGGGCTTATGAAAAACTGTTTTTT.

CDR3 DNA: TGTGCCAGCAGTTTCGGACTAGAGGGGCTCTACAATGAGCAGTTCTTC. Translation gives CASSFGLEGLYNEQFF. This chain links TRBV27 with TRBJ2-1; 7 nucleotides match TRBD2. The V gene end was trimmed by 3 bases and the J gene end by 3 bases; junction bases not matched to a gene: 8. Germline loops: CDR1 MNHEY, CDR2 SMNVEV (reference sequence). The CDR3 is 16 amino acids.

The chain recombines TRBV12-3 or TRBV12-4 with TRBJ1-2; 9 bases align to TRBD1. The CDR3 runs 13 residues. V gave up 6 bases and J gave up 8 bases; unmatched junction bases: 7. CDR3 DNA: TGTGCCAGCAGCGGGGGACAGGGCGTAGGCTACACCTTC. This codes for CASSGGQGVGYTF.

The DNA for the CDR3 is TGTGCCAGCAGTCTACAGGGCTCTGGGGCCAACGTCCTGACTTTC. Its protein product is CASSLQGSGANVLTF. V and J are TRBV6-6 and TRBJ2-6, with D possibly being TRBD1 (6 bases). This CDR3 spans 15 amino acids. Germline CDR1 and CDR2: MNHNY and SVGAGI (reference sequence). V was shortened by 5 bases and J by 0 bases, with 8 bases between the two germline ends.

The chain employs TRBV9 and TRBJ1-1; TRBD1 matches at 8 bases. The CDR3 contains 15 residues. CDR1 SGDLS and CDR2 YYNGEE come from the germline V gene. After removal of 0 bases from V and 7 bases from J, the junction contained 8 bases not matched to a gene. CDR3 loop: CASSVDLGTGYEAFF. DNA for the CDR3: TGTGCCAGCAGCGTAGATTTGGGGACAGGATATGAAGCTTTCTTT.

The chain carries TRBV28 and TRBJ2-2; 15 bases are shared with TRBD2. The length of the CDR3 is 18 residues. Germline V CDR1 and CDR2: MDHEN, SYDVKM. V shed 4 bases, J shed 3 bases, and the junction held 6 bases outside the gene matches. For the CDR3, the DNA is TGTGCCAGCAGTTCCATGGGGACTAGCGGGAGGTACACCGGGGAGCTGTTTTTT. Translation: CASSSMGTSGRYTGELFF.

This clone was seen a handful of times. The V gene is TRBV19, the J gene TRBJ1-2; D possibly corresponds to TRBD1 (6 bases). The V and J ends lost 7 bases and 0 bases respectively, with 18 bases between them. The CDR3 sequence is 16 residues long. Germline V gene sequence: CDR1 LNHDA, CDR2 SQIVND (reference sequence). The CDR3 protein is CASTRQAQLSNYGYTF. The CDR3 coding sequence is TGTGCCAGTACCCGACAGGCCCAGCTATCTAACTATGGCTACACCTTC.

This clone has only one observation. The chain recombines TRBV4-1 with TRBJ1-4, with D tentatively TRBD1 (5 bases). V lost 4 bases and J lost 8, with 11 bases in between. Per the germline V gene, CDR1 is MGHRA and CDR2 is YSYEKL. The CDR3 runs to 13 residues. For the CDR3, the DNA is TGCGCCAGCAGCCGAGCAGGGAACGAAAAACTGTTTTTT. It codes for CASSRAGNEKLFF.

V usage is TRBV4-1 and J usage is TRBJ2-3, with 8 nucleotides matching TRBD1. The CDR3 totals 16 residues. Trimming took 0 bases from V and 5 from J; bases not matched to a gene: 7. Germline V gives CDR1 MGHRA, CDR2 YSYEKL. The DNA of the CDR3 is TGCGCCAGCAGCCAAGACCGACAGGGGAGATTAGATACGCAGTATTTT. It is translated as CASSQDRQGRLDTQYF.